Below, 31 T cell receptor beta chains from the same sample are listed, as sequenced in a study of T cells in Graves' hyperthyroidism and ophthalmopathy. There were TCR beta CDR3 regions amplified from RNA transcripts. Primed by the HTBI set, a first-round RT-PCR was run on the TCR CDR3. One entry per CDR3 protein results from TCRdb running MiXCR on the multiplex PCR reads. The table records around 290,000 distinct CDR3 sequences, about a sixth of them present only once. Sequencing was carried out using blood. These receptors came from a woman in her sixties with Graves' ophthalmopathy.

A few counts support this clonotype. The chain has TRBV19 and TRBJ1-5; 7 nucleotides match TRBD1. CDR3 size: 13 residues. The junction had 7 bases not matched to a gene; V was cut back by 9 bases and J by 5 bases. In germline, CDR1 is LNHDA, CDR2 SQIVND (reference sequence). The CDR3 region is CASKDRQDQPQHF. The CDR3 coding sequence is TGTGCCAGCAAGGACAGGCAAGATCAGCCCCAGCATTTT.

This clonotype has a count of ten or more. CDR3 bases: TGTGCCAGCATCTCCTGGGGGGCTGACACTGAAGCTTTCTTT. Protein: CASISWGADTEAFF. The V and J genes are TRBV28 and TRBJ1-1; a weak D match, TRBD1 (6 bases). CDR1 MDHEN and CDR2 SYDVKM come from the germline V gene. This CDR3 is built from 14 residues. Between the trimmed V and J ends, which lost 7 bases and 3 bases, there was a span of 15 bases.

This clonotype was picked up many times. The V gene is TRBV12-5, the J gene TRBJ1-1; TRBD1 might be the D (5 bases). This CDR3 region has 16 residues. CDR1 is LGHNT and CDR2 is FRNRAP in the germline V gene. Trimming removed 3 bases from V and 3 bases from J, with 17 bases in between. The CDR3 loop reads CASGFKRGGGDTEAFF. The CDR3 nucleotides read TGTGCTAGTGGTTTTAAGCGAGGCGGGGGAGACACTGAAGCTTTCTTT.

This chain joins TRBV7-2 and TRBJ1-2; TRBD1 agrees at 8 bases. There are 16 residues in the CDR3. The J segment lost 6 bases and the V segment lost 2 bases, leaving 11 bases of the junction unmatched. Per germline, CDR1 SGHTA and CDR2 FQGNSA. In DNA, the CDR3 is TGTGCCAGCAGCTTAAGAGGGACAGGTGGGTCCAATGGCTACACCTTC. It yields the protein CASSLRGTGGSNGYTF.

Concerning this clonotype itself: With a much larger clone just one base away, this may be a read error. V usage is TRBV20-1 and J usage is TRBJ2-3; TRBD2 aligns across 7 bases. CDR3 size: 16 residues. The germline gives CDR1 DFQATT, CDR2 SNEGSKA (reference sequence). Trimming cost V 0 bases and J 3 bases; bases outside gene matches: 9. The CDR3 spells CSAREAGGSLTDTQYF. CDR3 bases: TGCAGTGCTAGAGAGGCTGGCGGGAGTTTAACAGATACGCAGTATTTT.

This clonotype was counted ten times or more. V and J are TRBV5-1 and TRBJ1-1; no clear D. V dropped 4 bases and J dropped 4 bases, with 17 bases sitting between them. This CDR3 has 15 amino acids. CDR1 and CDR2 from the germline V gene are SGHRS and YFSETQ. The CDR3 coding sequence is TGCGCCAGCAGCCCGGTGGAGGGAAGGGTCACTGAAGCTTTCTTT. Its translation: CASSPVEGRVTEAFF.

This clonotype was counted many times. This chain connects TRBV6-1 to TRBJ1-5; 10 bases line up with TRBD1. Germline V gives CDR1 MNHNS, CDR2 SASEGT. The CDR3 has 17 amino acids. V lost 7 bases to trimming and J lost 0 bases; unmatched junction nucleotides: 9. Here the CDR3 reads CASTRQGAPSSNQPQHF. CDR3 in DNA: TGTGCCAGCACCAGACAGGGGGCACCGTCTAGCAATCAGCCCCAGCATTTT.

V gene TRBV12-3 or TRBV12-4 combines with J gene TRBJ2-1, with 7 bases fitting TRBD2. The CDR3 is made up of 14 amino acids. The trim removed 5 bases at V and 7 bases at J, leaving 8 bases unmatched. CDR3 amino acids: CASSERGEANEQFF. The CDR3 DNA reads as TGTGCCAGCAGTGAACGGGGGGAAGCTAATGAGCAGTTCTTC.

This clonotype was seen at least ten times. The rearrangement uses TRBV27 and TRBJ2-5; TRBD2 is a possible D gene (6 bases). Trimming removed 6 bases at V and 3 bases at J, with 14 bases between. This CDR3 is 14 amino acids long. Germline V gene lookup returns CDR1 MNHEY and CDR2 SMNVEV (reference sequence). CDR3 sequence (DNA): TGTGCCAGCAGAAATAGCGGTCCCGAAGAGACCCAGTACTTC. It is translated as CASRNSGPEETQYF.

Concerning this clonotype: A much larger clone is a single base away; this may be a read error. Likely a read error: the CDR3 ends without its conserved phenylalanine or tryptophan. CDR3 sequence: CASSWTGSSYEQYL. The DNA for the CDR3 is TGTGCCAGCAGCTGGACAGGGAGCTCCTACGAGCAGTACCTC. The V and J genes are TRBV7-2 and TRBJ2-7; 8 positions match TRBD1. In germline, CDR1 is SGHTA, CDR2 FQGNSA. The CDR3 spans 14 residues. Trimming took 4 bases from V and 0 from J; bases not matched to a gene: 2.

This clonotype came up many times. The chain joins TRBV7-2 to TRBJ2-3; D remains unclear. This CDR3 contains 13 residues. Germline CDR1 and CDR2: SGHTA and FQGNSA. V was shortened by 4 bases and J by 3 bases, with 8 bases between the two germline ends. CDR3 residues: CASSSRQTDTQYF. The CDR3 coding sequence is TGTGCCAGCAGCTCCCGACAAACAGATACGCAGTATTTT.

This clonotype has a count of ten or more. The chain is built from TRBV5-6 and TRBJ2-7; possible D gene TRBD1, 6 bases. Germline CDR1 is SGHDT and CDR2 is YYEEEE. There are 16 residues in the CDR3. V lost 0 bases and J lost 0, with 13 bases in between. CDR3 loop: CASSLAGDTSSYEQYF. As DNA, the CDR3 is TGTGCCAGCAGCTTGGCCGGGGACACGAGCTCCTACGAGCAGTACTTC.

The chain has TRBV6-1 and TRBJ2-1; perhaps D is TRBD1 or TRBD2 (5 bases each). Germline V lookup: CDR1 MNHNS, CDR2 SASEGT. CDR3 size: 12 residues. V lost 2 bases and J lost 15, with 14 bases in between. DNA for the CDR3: TGTGCCAGCAGTGAAAGGGGTCCTGAGGGGTTCTTC. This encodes CASSERGPEGFF.

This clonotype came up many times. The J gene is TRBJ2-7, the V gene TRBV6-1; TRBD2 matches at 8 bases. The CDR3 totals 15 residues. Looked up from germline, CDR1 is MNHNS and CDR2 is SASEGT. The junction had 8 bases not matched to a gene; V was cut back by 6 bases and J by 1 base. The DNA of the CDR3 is TGTGCCAGCAGACCCGGGGGGGGGAGTTCCTACGAGCAGTACTTC. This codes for CASRPGGGSSYEQYF.

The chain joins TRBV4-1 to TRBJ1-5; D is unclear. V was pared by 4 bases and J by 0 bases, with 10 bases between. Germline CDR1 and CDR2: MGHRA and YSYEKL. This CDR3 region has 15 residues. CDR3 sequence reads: CASSPGIASNQPQHF. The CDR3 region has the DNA TGCGCCAGCAGCCCTGGCATAGCTAGCAATCAGCCCCAGCATTTT.

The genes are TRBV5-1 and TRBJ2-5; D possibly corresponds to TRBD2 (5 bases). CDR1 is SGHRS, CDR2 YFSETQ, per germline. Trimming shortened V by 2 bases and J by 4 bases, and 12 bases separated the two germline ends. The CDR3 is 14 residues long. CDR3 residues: CASSFLGRGETQYF. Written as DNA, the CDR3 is TGCGCCAGCAGCTTTTTAGGACGGGGAGAGACCCAGTACTTC. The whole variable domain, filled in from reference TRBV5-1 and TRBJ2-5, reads KAGVTQTPRYLIKTRGQQVTLSCSPISGHRSVSWYQQTPGQGLQFLFEYFSETQRNKGNFPGRFSGRQFSNSRSEMNVSTLELGDSALYLCASSFLGRGETQYFGPGTRLLVL.

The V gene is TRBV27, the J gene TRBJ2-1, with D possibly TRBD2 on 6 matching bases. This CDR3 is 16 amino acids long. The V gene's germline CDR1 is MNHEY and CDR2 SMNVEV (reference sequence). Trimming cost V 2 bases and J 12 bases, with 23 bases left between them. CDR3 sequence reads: CASSLLRDWSRDGQFF. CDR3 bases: TGTGCCAGCAGTTTACTCCGGGACTGGAGTCGCGATGGGCAGTTCTTC.

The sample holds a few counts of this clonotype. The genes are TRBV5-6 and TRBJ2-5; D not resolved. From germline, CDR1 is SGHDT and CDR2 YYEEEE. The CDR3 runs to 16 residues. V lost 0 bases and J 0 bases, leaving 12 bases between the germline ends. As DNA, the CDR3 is TGTGCCAGCAGCTTGGGAGTTGGCTGGTACCAAGAGACCCAGTACTTC. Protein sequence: CASSLGVGWYQETQYF. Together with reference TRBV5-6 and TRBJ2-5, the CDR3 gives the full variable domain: DAGVTQSPTHLIKTRGQQVTLRCSPKSGHDTVSWYQQALGQGPQFIFQYYEEEERQRGNFPDRFSGHQFPNYSSELNVNALLLGDSALYLCASSLGVGWYQETQYFGPGTRLLVL.

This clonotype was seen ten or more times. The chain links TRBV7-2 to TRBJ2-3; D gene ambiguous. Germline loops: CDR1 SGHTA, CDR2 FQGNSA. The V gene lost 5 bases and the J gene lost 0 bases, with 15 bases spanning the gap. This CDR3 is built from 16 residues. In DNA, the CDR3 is TGTGCCAGCAGCCGCCCCCGGACGGTGAGCACAGATACGCAGTATTTT. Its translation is CASSRPRTVSTDTQYF.

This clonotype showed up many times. CDR3 protein: CAVFTPTGGGNEQYF. CDR3 bases: TGTGCCGTCTTCACTCCGACAGGGGGAGGGAACGAGCAGTACTTC. V is TRBV10-3 and J is TRBJ2-7; 9 nucleotides agree with TRBD1. CDR3 length equals 15 residues. The germline V gene encodes CDR1 ENHRY and CDR2 SYGVKD. V lost 11 bases, J lost 5 bases, and 16 bases stayed unmatched.

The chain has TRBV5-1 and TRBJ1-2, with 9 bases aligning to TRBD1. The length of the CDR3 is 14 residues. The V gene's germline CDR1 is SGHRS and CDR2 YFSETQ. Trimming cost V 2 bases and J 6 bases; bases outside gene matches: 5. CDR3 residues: CASSLPGQGNGYTF. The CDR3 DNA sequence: TGCGCCAGCAGCTTACCGGGACAGGGCAATGGCTACACCTTC.

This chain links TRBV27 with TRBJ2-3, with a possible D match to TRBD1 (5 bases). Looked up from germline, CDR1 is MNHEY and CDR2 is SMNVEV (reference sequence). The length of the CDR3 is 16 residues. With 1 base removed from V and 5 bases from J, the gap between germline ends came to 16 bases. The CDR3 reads CASSLWGSPSLDTQYF. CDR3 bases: TGTGCCAGCAGTTTATGGGGCAGCCCTTCCTTAGATACGCAGTATTTT.

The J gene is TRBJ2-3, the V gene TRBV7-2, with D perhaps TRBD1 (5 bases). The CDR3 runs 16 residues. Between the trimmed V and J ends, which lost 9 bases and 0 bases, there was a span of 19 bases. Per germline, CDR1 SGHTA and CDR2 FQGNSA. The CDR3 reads CASSIFQGSSTDTQYF. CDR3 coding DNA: TGTGCCAGTAGTATTTTTCAGGGATCGAGCACAGATACGCAGTATTTT.

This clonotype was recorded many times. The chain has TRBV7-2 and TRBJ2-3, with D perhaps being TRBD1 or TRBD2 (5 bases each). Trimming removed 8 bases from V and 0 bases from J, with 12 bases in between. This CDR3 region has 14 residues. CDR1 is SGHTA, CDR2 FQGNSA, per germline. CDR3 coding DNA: TGTGCCAGCCCTGGGGCGGGCAGCACAGATACGCAGTATTTT. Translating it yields CASPGAGSTDTQYF. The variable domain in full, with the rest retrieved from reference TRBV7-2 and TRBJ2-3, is GAGVSQSPSNKVTEKGKDVELRCDPISGHTALYWYRQSLGQGLEFLIYFQGNSAPDKSGLPSDRFSAERTGGSVSTLTIQRTQQEDSAVYLCASPGAGSTDTQYFGPGTRLTVL.

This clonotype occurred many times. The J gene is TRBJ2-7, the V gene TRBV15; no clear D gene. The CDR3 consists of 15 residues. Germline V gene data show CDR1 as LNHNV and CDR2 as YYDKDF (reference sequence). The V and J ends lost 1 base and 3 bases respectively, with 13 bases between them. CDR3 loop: CATSRGVTGGYEQYF. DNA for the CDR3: TGTGCCACCAGCAGAGGTGTTACGGGCGGCTACGAGCAGTACTTC.

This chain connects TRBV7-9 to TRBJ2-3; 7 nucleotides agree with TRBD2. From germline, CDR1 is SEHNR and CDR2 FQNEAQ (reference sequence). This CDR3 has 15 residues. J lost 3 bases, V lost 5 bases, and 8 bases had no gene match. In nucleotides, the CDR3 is TGTGCCAGCAGCCCCCAAGCGGGACTTACAGATACGCAGTATTTT. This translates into CASSPQAGLTDTQYF.

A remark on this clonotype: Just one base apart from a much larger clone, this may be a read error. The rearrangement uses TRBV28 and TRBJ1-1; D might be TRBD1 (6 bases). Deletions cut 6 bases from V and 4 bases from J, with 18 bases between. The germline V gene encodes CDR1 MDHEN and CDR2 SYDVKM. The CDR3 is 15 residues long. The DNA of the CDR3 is TGTGCCAGCAGCCACCTGGGGCAGGGGCCCACTGAAGCTTTCTTT. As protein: CASSHLGQGPTEAFF. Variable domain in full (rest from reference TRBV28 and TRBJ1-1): DVKVTQSSRYLVKRTGEKVFLECVQDMDHENMFWYRQDPGLGLRLIYFSYDVKMKEKGDIPEGYSVSREKKERFSLILESASTNQTSMYLCASSHLGQGPTEAFFGQGTRLTVV.

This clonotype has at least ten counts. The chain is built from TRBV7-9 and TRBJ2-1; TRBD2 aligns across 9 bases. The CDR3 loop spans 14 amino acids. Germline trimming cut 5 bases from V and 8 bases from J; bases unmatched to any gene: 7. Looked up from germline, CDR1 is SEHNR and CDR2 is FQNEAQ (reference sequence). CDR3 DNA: TGTGCCAGCAGCCCACGCCTAGCGGGATATGAGCAGTTCTTC. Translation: CASSPRLAGYEQFF. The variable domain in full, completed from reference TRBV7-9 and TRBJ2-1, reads DTGVSQNPRHKITKRGQNVTFRCDPISEHNRLYWYRQTLGQGPEFLTYFQNEAQLEKSRLLSDRFSAERPKGSFSTLEIQRTEQGDSAMYLCASSPRLAGYEQFFGPGTRLTVL.

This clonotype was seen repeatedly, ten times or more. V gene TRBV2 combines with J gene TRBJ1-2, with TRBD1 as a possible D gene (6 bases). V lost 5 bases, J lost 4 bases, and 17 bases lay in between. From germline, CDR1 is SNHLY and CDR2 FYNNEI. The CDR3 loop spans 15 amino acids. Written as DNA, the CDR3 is TGTGCCAGCAGTCCCCAAGGGGGGTCCGGCTATGGCTACACCTTC. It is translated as CASSPQGGSGYGYTF.

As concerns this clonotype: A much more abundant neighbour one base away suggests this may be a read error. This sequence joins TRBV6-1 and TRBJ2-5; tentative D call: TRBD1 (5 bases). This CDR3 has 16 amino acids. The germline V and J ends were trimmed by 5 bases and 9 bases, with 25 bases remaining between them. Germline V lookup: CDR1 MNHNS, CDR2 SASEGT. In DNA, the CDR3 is TGTGCCAGCAGTACCCAACCCCCAAGTGAGCTAGGGGCCCAGTACTTC. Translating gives CASSTQPPSELGAQYF.

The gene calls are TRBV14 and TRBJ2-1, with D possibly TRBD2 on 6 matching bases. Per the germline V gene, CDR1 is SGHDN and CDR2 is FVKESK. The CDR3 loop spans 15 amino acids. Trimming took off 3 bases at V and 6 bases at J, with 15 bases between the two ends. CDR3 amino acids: CASSHLPGTLNEQFF. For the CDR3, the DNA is TGTGCCAGCAGCCATCTTCCCGGGACTCTCAATGAGCAGTTCTTC. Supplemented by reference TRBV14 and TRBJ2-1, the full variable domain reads EAGVTQFPSHSVIEKGQTVTLRCDPISGHDNLYWYRRVMGKEIKFLLHFVKESKQDESGMPNNRFLAERTGGTYSTLKVQPAELEDSGVYFCASSHLPGTLNEQFFGPGTRLTVL.